The clone carrying this T cell receptor (beta chain) came up once. In the original analysis: For nucleated cells, counts were estimated from reference gene primer amplification. Data came from immunoSEQ multiplex PCR; TCRdb stores just in-frame clones and leaves some out. V and J calls and clone size are those listed in that table; D and trimming were worked out from the DNA. The data show around 100,000 clones, with approximately 90% seen just once and just over 5% held by the top ten. This entry comes from a study of blood T cell repertoires in COVID-19. Trimming stripped 5 bases from V and 4 bases from J, with 13 bases between. CDR3 length: 14 amino acids. Looked up from germline, CDR1 is MNHEY and CDR2 is SVGEGT.

The clonotype originates from a man aged 50-59 years with acute or convalescent COVID-19. V gene TRBV6-2 or TRBV6-3 combines with J gene TRBJ2-3, with D hard to call. The material sequenced was peripheral blood. This chain's CDR3 is CASSPLSGADTQYF. The CDR3 nucleotides are TGTGCCAGCAGTCCACTAAGTGGAGCAGATACGCAGTATTTT.